This T cell receptor (beta chain) was captured by sequencing in a study of blood T cell repertoires in COVID-19. For the study at large: Some COVID-19 samples were acute and others convalescent; all came from the United States, Italy and Spain. Sources were T cells, B-cell-depleted T cells, or PBMCs; the material itself was cDNA or gDNA.

Authors' data handling: The authors estimated nucleated cell counts from reference gene primer amplification. Some clones are missing from TCRdb's copy, which holds only in-frame ones; the method was immunoSEQ multiplex PCR. The V and J calls and clone size were taken over from that table, and D and trimming were inferred from the DNA. The sample includes 100,000 or so clones, roughly 92% of them seen just once. The ends were cut back, 6 bases at V and 8 bases at J, with 13 bases in the middle. Germline CDR1 reads MNHEY; CDR2 reads SMNVEV (reference sequence). This CDR3 region has 13 residues. This rearrangement joins TRBV27 to TRBJ1-4; possibly TRBD1 for D (6 bases). The sequence was collected from a man between 65 and 80 years old with acute or convalescent COVID-19. What was sequenced was peripheral blood. CDR3 in amino acids: CASRIQGGEKLFF. The CDR3 coding sequence is TGTGCCAGCAGAATACAGGGTGGAGAAAAACTGTTTTTT.